The 10 T cell receptor beta chains listed next were all sequenced from one sample in a study of PD-1 blockade in classical Hodgkin lymphoma. Time point meaning: cycle 4 day 1 (C4D1), after more than five weeks of nivolumab. Each of the patients experienced relapse following autologous stem cell transplantation, and their brentuximab vedotin exposure differed. The study purified CD4+ T cells from thawed PBMCs using magnetic negative selection. Measured with immunoSEQ multiplex PCR; TCRdb has only the in-frame clones, and not every one. The data hold 10,000 to 15,000 clones, with 88% observed a single time. The source material was CD4+ T cells from blood, sampled before the fourth cycle of nivolumab. The receptors shown here come from a human donor with classical Hodgkin lymphoma.

This sequence joins TRBV28 and TRBJ2-1; the D is unclear. Trimming stripped 2 bases from V and 6 bases from J, with 11 bases between. Germline-derived CDR1 and CDR2 are MDHEN and SYDVKM. The CDR3 consists of 14 residues. The CDR3 spells CASSLSPAGNEQFF. In nucleotides, the CDR3 is TGTGCCAGCAGTTTAAGCCCAGCAGGCAATGAGCAGTTCTTC.

V gene TRBV10-3 combines with J gene TRBJ2-5; 7 bases are shared with TRBD1. V shed 11 bases, J shed 2 bases, and the junction held 8 bases outside the gene matches. The CDR3 has 13 amino acids. Germline V gene lookup returns CDR1 ENHRY and CDR2 SYGVKD. The CDR3 DNA reads TGTGCCTCCCAACCGGGACAGCAAGAGACCCAGTACTTC. It yields the protein CASQPGQQETQYF.

The chain carries TRBV2 and TRBJ2-2; D is ambiguous. Germline lookup yields CDR1 SNHLY and CDR2 FYNNEI. The CDR3 runs 13 residues. Trimming left V 4 bases short and J 4 bases short, with 7 bases between. The CDR3 DNA reads as TGTGCCAGCAGTGGATGGGGCACCGGGGAGCTGTTTTTT. Translated: CASSGWGTGELFF.

The chain joins TRBV18 to TRBJ2-7, with a possible D match to TRBD1 (5 bases). Trimming stripped 3 bases from V and 4 bases from J, with 10 bases between. The germline V gene encodes CDR1 KGHSH and CDR2 LQKENI. This CDR3 is built from 13 residues. In DNA, the CDR3 is TGTGCCAGCTCACCGGCCAAGGGGTACGAGCAGTACTTC. As protein: CASSPAKGYEQYF.

This clone was seen a single time. The rearrangement joins TRBV7-2 to TRBJ2-7; 7 bases are shared with TRBD1. V was clipped by 0 bases and J by 7 bases; unmatched bases: 3. CDR1 is SGHTA, CDR2 FQGNSA, per germline. This CDR3 comprises 13 residues. CDR3 loop: CASSLARTGEQYF. The CDR3 DNA is TGTGCCAGCAGCTTAGCCAGGACAGGAGAGCAGTACTTC.

The chain carries TRBV11-2 and TRBJ2-3; D is unclear. Trimming took 2 bases from V and 0 from J, leaving 12 bases between them. From germline, CDR1 is SGHAT and CDR2 FQNNGV. The CDR3 runs to 16 residues. CDR3 sequence reads: CASSLNMRTSTDTQYF. The CDR3 DNA is TGTGCCAGCAGCTTAAACATGCGAACGAGCACAGATACGCAGTATTTT.

This chain links TRBV5-4 with TRBJ1-2; D ambiguous. Germline V gives CDR1 SGHNT, CDR2 YYREEE (reference sequence). This CDR3 region has 13 residues. The V end lost 2 bases, the J end lost 2 bases, and 7 bases lay between the germline ends. The CDR3 coding sequence is TGTGCCAGCAGCTTTCCGGGGAACTATGGCTACACCTTC. This sequence encodes CASSFPGNYGYTF.

The chain recombines TRBV28 with TRBJ1-2; unclear D gene. The CDR3 has 13 amino acids. V lost 4 bases and J lost 3, with 9 bases in between. CDR1 MDHEN and CDR2 SYDVKM come from the germline V gene. This chain's CDR3 is CASSSGSDYGYTF. The CDR3 region has the DNA TGTGCCAGCAGTTCGGGATCGGACTATGGCTACACCTTC.

The chain employs TRBV7-8 and TRBJ2-5; D perhaps matches TRBD2 (6 bases). The germline gives CDR1 SGHVS, CDR2 FQNEAQ. V shed 3 bases and J shed 2 bases, with 10 bases lying between them. The CDR3 spans 14 residues. CDR3 sequence (DNA): TGTGCCAGCAGCTTGCAGACTAGACAAGAGACCCAGTACTTC. Its translation: CASSLQTRQETQYF.

CDR3 DNA sequence: TGTGCCAGCAGCCAAGGAACGGCCCTGTCCGCGGGACAGGGGCCAGGTAGTACCCAGTACTTC. Its translation: CASSQGTALSAGQGPGSTQYF. The J gene is TRBJ2-5, the V gene TRBV4-2; 10 positions match TRBD1. CDR1 is LGHNA, CDR2 YNFKEQ, per germline. V lost 1 base, J lost 8 bases, and 25 bases stayed unmatched. The CDR3 has 21 residues.